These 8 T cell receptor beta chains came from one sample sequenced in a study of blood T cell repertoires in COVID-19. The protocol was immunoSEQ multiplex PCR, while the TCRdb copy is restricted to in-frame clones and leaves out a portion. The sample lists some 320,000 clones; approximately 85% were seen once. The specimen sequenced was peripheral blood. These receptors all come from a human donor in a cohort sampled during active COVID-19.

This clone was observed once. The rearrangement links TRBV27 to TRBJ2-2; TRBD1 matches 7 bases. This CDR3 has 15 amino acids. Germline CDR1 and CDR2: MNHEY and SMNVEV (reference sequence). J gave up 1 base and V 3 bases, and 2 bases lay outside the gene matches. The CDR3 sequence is CASSFDRENTGELFF. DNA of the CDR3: TGTGCCAGCAGTTTTGACAGGGAGAACACCGGGGAGCTGTTTTTT.

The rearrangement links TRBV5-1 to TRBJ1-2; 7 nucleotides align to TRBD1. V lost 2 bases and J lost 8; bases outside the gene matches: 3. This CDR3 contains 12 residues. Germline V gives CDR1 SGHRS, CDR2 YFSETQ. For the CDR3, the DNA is TGCGCCAGCAGCTTCGAGGGGGCCGGCTACACCTTC. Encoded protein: CASSFEGAGYTF.

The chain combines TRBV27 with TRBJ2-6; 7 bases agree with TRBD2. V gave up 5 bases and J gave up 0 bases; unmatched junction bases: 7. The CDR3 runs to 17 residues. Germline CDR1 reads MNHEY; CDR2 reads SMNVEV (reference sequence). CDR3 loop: CASSTLASPSGANVLTF. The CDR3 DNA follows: TGTGCCAGCAGTACACTAGCGTCACCCTCTGGGGCCAACGTCCTGACTTTC.

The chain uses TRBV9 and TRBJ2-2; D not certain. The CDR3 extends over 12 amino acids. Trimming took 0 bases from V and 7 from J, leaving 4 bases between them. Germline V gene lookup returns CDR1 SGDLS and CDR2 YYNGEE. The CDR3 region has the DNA TGTGCCAGCAGCGTAGCTTTCGGGGAGCTGTTTTTT. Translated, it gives CASSVAFGELFF. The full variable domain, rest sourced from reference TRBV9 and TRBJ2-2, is DSGVTQTPKHLITATGQRVTLRCSPRSGDLSVYWYQQSLDQGLQFLIQYYNGEERAKGNILERFSAQQFPDLHSELNLSSLELGDSALYFCASSVAFGELFFGEGSRLTVL.

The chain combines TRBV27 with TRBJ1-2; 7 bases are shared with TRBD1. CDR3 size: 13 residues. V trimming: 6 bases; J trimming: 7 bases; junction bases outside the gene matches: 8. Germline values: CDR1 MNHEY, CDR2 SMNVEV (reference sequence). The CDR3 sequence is CASSPEGGLGYTF. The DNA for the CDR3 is TGTGCCAGCAGCCCTGAAGGGGGCCTTGGCTACACCTTC.

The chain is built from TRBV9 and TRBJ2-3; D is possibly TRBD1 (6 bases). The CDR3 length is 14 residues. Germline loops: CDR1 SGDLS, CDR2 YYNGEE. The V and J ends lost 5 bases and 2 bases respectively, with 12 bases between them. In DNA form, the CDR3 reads TGTGCCAGCAGTGGACAGTATAACACAGATACGCAGTATTTT. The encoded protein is CASSGQYNTDTQYF.

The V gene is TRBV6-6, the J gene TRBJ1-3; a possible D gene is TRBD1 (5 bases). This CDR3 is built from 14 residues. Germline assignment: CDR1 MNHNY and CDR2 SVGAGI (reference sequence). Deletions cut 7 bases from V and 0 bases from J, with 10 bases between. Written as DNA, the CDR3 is TGTGCCAGCAAGCCAGGGAACTCTGGAAACACCATATATTTT. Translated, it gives CASKPGNSGNTIYF.

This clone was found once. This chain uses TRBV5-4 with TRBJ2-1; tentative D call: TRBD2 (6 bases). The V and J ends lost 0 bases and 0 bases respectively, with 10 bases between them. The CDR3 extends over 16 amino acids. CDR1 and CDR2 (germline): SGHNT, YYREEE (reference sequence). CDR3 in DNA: TGTGCCAGCAGCTTGGGTGGGGGGAGCTCCTACAATGAGCAGTTCTTC. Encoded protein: CASSLGGGSSYNEQFF.